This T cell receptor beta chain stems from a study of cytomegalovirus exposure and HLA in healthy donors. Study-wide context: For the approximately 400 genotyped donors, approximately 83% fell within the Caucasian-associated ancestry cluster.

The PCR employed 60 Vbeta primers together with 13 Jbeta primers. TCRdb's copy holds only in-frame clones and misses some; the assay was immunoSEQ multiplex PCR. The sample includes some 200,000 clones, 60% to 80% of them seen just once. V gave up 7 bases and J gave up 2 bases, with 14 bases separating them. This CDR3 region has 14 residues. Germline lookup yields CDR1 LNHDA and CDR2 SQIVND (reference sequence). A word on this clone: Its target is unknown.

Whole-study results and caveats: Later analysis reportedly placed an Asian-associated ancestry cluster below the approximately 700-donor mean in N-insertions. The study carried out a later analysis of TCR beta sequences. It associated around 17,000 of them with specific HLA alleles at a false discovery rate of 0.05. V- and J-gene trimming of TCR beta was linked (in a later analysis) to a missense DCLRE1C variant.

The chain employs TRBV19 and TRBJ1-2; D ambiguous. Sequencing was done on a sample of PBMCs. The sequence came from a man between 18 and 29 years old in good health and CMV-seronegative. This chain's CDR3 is CASTLRSQNYGYTF. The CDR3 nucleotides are TGTGCCAGTACCCTGCGGTCCCAAAACTATGGCTACACCTTC.